Shown below are 20 T cell receptor beta chains from a single sample sequenced in a study of blood T cells in healthy people across ages. Alongside a J-beta primer mix, a sample-barcoded 5' primer served in a second PCR lasting about 7 to 11 cycles. TCRdb reprocessed the 5' RACE reads with MiXCR, giving one entry per CDR3 protein. The top ten clones hold 9.4% of a sample with over 700,000 distinct CDR3 sequences, around 25% of them seen once. This sample was shared with a second study, whose subject was T cells of mothers and their children.

Sample: blood. Every receptor here comes from a boy aged 5-17 years in good health.

At least ten counts were recorded for this clonotype. The chain carries TRBV6-1 and TRBJ2-3; D possibly matches TRBD1 or TRBD2 (5 bases each). Per germline, CDR1 MNHNS and CDR2 SASEGT. The CDR3 covers 14 residues. V lost 5 bases and J lost 3, with 12 bases in between. The CDR3 coding sequence is TGTGCCAGCAGTACGAGGGGCGGTACAGATACGCAGTATTTT. As protein: CASSTRGGTDTQYF.

This clonotype was counted a few times. The chain joins TRBV24-1 to TRBJ2-2; D might be TRBD2 (5 bases). V lost 4 bases to trimming and J lost 4 bases, with 12 bases between them. This CDR3 region has 15 residues. Germline CDR1 reads KGHDR; CDR2 reads SFDVKD. The chain's CDR3 is CATSDPRTGTGELFF. The CDR3 nucleotides read TGTGCCACCAGTGACCCCCGGACTGGCACCGGGGAGCTGTTTTTT.

This sequence joins TRBV20-1 and TRBJ2-4; possible D gene TRBD1, 6 bases. This CDR3 is 13 amino acids long. With 7 bases removed from V and 8 bases from J, the gap between germline ends came to 18 bases. Per the germline V gene, CDR1 is DFQATT and CDR2 is SNEGSKA (reference sequence). The CDR3 DNA reads as TGCAGTGTGCCGGACAGTGTCATGGACATTCAGTACTTC. As protein: CSVPDSVMDIQYF.

The CDR3: CASSALGRNTEAFF. The CDR3, as DNA: TGCGCCAGCAGCGCCCTCGGCCGGAACACTGAAGCTTTCTTT. This rearrangement joins TRBV5-1 to TRBJ1-1; the D is unclear. Germline V lookup: CDR1 SGHRS, CDR2 YFSETQ. The CDR3 has 14 residues. V was shortened by 4 bases and J by 1 base, with 11 bases between the two germline ends.

This clonotype was observed a handful of times. The chain has TRBV5-1 and TRBJ1-5, with D perhaps TRBD1 (5 bases). The V gene lost 0 bases and the J gene lost 6 bases, with 10 bases spanning the gap. The CDR3 runs to 14 residues. In germline, CDR1 is SGHRS, CDR2 YFSETQ. The CDR3 sequence: CASSLGGRGQPQHF. The CDR3 DNA is TGCGCCAGCAGCTTGGGGGGAAGGGGTCAGCCCCAGCATTTT. The full variable domain, in which reference TRBV5-1 and TRBJ1-5 provide the parts outside the CDR3, is KAGVTQTPRYLIKTRGQQVTLSCSPISGHRSVSWYQQTPGQGLQFLFEYFSETQRNKGNFPGRFSGRQFSNSRSEMNVSTLELGDSALYLCASSLGGRGQPQHFGDGTRLSIL.

The rearrangement links TRBV27 to TRBJ2-5; a weak D match, TRBD2 (6 bases). The closer fit of TRBJ2-7 to the DNA end suggests the J call may be wrong. The length of the CDR3 is 14 residues. Germline assignment: CDR1 MNHEY and CDR2 SMNVEV (reference sequence). This CDR3 is CASSFGGRRSEQYF. The CDR3 nucleotides read TGTGCCAGCAGTTTTGGAGGGAGGAGAAGCGAGCAGTACTTC.

V usage is TRBV4-1 and J usage is TRBJ2-5; D not certain. Trimming removed 0 bases from V and 5 bases from J, with 13 bases in between. Germline V gene data show CDR1 as MGHRA and CDR2 as YSYEKL. The CDR3 consists of 15 residues. Here the CDR3 reads CASSQDIIRKETQYF. CDR3 DNA: TGCGCCAGCAGCCAAGATATTATTCGGAAGGAGACCCAGTACTTC.

The V call is TRBV4-1, the J call TRBJ2-1; TRBD2 matches 12 bases. Trimming at V came to 2 bases and at J to 3 bases, leaving 8 bases not matched to a gene. The CDR3 spans 18 residues. Germline assignment: CDR1 MGHRA and CDR2 YSYEKL. Here the CDR3 reads CASSQRLAGVLYYNEQFF. The CDR3 bases are TGCGCCAGCAGCCAAAGACTAGCGGGAGTCTTATACTACAATGAGCAGTTCTTC.

This clonotype was observed a few times. The chain uses TRBV11-3 and TRBJ2-5; 8 bases fit TRBD1. Matching the DNA end better, TRBJ2-1 makes the J call doubtful. The germline V gene encodes CDR1 SGHNT and CDR2 YENEEA. The CDR3 has 16 residues. The CDR3 coding sequence is TGTGCCAGCAGCTTACAGACAGGGGCCAACTACAATGAGCAGTTCTTC. It translates to CASSLQTGANYNEQFF.

This rearrangement joins TRBV3-1 to TRBJ2-5, with no clear D. Trimming took 4 bases from V and 7 from J, leaving 10 bases between them. Germline V CDR1 and CDR2: LGHDT, YNNKEL (reference sequence). The length of the CDR3 is 12 residues. The CDR3 sequence: CASSRTSGTQYF. The CDR3 DNA is TGTGCCAGCAGCCGGACGTCAGGGACCCAGTACTTC.

The chain employs TRBV29-1 and TRBJ2-5; a possible D gene is TRBD1 (5 bases). The last part of the DNA fits TRBJ2-7 better; the J call may be wrong. Germline V lookup: CDR1 SQVTM, CDR2 ANQGSEA. The CDR3 spans 13 residues. This chain's CDR3 is CSVVQGTSYEQYF. DNA for the CDR3: TGCAGCGTTGTGCAGGGTACCTCCTACGAGCAGTACTTC.

This chain links TRBV6-2 or TRBV6-3 with TRBJ2-3; 8 bases map to TRBD1. Germline CDR1 reads MNHEY; CDR2 reads SVGEGT. V shed 7 bases, J shed 2 bases, and the junction held 5 bases outside the gene matches. CDR3 length equals 14 residues. As DNA, the CDR3 is TGTGCCAGCAACAGGGGGGCCTTCACAGATACGCAGTATTTT. It translates to CASNRGAFTDTQYF.

This clonotype was picked up a small number of times. The rearrangement uses TRBV28 and TRBJ2-7, with a weak D call TRBD1 (6 bases). Between the trimmed V and J ends, which lost 2 bases and 5 bases, there was a span of 22 bases. The germline V gene encodes CDR1 MDHEN and CDR2 SYDVKM. This CDR3 has 17 amino acids. This CDR3 is CASSLMGDAGVRDEQYF. The DNA of the CDR3 is TGTGCCAGCAGTTTAATGGGAGATGCAGGGGTGAGGGACGAGCAGTACTTC.

This clonotype appeared a few times. The chain joins TRBV5-1 to TRBJ2-5; a weak D match, TRBD2 (6 bases). The J call is doubtful: the DNA matches TRBJ2-1 better. The CDR3 covers 12 residues. The germline CDR1 and CDR2 sequences are SGHRS and YFSETQ. The CDR3 loop is CASSGGGSEQFF. The CDR3 nucleotides are TGCGCCAGCAGTGGTGGGGGGAGTGAGCAGTTCTTC.

This clonotype was found a few times. The chain employs TRBV9 and TRBJ2-1; TRBD2 is a possible D gene (6 bases). V lost 5 bases and J lost 5, with 14 bases in between. The CDR3 contains 14 residues. Germline V gene lookup returns CDR1 SGDLS and CDR2 YYNGEE. The CDR3 spells CASRWDGGNNEQFF. The CDR3 region has the DNA TGTGCCAGCAGATGGGACGGGGGAAACAATGAGCAGTTCTTC.

A few counts support this clonotype. This chain links TRBV5-6 with TRBJ2-3, with 12 bases identical to TRBD2. The V segment lost 4 bases and the J segment 5 bases; nucleotides outside the gene matches: 5. The CDR3 extends over 15 amino acids. Germline V CDR1 and CDR2: SGHDT, YYEEEE. CDR3 sequence (DNA): TGTGCCAGCAGCCGCCTAGCGGGAGGGCTAGATACGCAGTATTTT. Amino acid sequence: CASSRLAGGLDTQYF. The variable domain in full, completed from reference TRBV5-6 and TRBJ2-3, reads DAGVTQSPTHLIKTRGQQVTLRCSPKSGHDTVSWYQQALGQGPQFIFQYYEEEERQRGNFPDRFSGHQFPNYSSELNVNALLLGDSALYLCASSRLAGGLDTQYFGPGTRLTVL.

The table lists this clonotype with a few counts. The V call is TRBV7-8, the J call TRBJ2-5; D uncertain. The end of the DNA fits TRBJ2-7 better, so the J call may be wrong. CDR3 length equals 12 residues. Looked up from germline, CDR1 is SGHVS and CDR2 is FQNEAQ. The CDR3 nucleotides are TGTGCCAGCAGCTTATTACACTACGAGCAGTACTTC. Amino acids: CASSLLHYEQYF.

The chain couples TRBV7-8 to TRBJ2-3; D perhaps matches TRBD1 (6 bases). Germline-derived CDR1 and CDR2 are SGHVS and FQNEAQ. This CDR3 is 13 amino acids long. The germline V and J ends were trimmed by 2 bases and 7 bases, with 10 bases remaining between them. CDR3 DNA: TGTGCCAGCAGCTTACCTACAGGGAATACGCAGTATTTT. This sequence encodes CASSLPTGNTQYF.

This chain connects TRBV3-1 to TRBJ2-4, with D tentatively TRBD2 (5 bases). Germline V CDR1 and CDR2: LGHDT, YNNKEL (reference sequence). This CDR3 is 14 amino acids long. V was trimmed by 4 bases and J by 7 bases, leaving 14 bases between them. CDR3 residues: CASSLESGANIQYF. In nucleotides, the CDR3 is TGTGCCAGCAGCCTGGAGAGCGGAGCCAACATTCAGTACTTC.

The chain links TRBV14 to TRBJ2-7; the D gene is possibly TRBD2 (6 bases). V shed 4 bases and J shed 3 bases, with 13 bases lying between them. CDR3 length: 14 amino acids. The germline CDR1 and CDR2 sequences are SGHDN and FVKESK. CDR3 nucleotide sequence: TGTGCCAGCAGCCCGGAGGGGTGGGTCTACGAGCAGTACTTC. It translates to CASSPEGWVYEQYF.